This is a list of T cell receptor beta chains from one sample in a study of identical twins. TCRdb fed the 5' RACE reads into MiXCR, producing one record per CDR3 protein. The sample records fewer than 250,000 distinct CDR3 sequences, 7% to 8.5% being singletons. These same records also appear under a second study, on yellow fever vaccine responses in identical twins.

The sequenced sample was CD8+ T cells sorted from blood. Every receptor here comes from a woman under 30 in good health. The CDR3 runs from the conserved cysteine through the conserved F or W. The D gene is left open where the match is weak. The size entry is marked missing in some rows and otherwise reads once, few, many or a size class.

v_gene	len	j_gene	abundance	d_gene	CDR3nt	CDR3aa
TRBV4-1	14	TRBJ2-2	few	TRBD1	TGCGCCAGCGGGCACAGGGGAAGCACCGGGGAGCTGTTTTTT	CASGHRGSTGELFF
TRBV7-7	13	TRBJ2-1	few	-	TGTGCCAGCAGCTTAACTGAGAACAATGAGCAGTTCTTC	CASSLTENNEQFF
TRBV29-1	10	TRBJ2-1	many	-	TGCAGCGTTGAAGATGATGAGCAGTTCTTC	CSVEDDEQFF
TRBV4-2	15	TRBJ2-3	few	-	TGTGCCAGCAGCCAAGAGACCGTGCCCACAGATACGCAGTATTTT	CASSQETVPTDTQYF
TRBV3-1	16	TRBJ2-1	many	-	TGTGCCAGCAGCCAAGAGGAAGGATACCCCTACAATGAGCAGTTCTTC	CASSQEEGYPYNEQFF
TRBV12-3/TRBV12-4	14	TRBJ1-1	many	-	TGTGCCAGCAGTTTAGCGCTAAGGAGGGAAGAAGCTTTCTTT	CASSLALRREEAFF
TRBV6-5	16	TRBJ2-6	few	-	TGTGCCAGCAGTTCCGAGGGGGGATCTGGGGCCAACGTCCTGACTTTC	CASSSEGGSGANVLTF
TRBV27	14	TRBJ2-3	few	-	TGTGCCAGCAGGGGTGGGGCGGGCACAGATACGCAGTATTTT	CASRGGAGTDTQYF
TRBV10-3	16	TRBJ2-1	-	-	TGTGCCATCAGTGTTCGTCAGCTACCCGCCTGGGATGAGCAGTTCTTC	CAISVRQLPAWDEQFF
TRBV2	18	TRBJ2-1	-	TRBD2	TGTGCCAGCAGTGAAGCGGGGGGACTAGCGCTAAGTGGCAATGAGCAGTTCTTC	CASSEAGGLALSGNEQFF
TRBV29-1	15	TRBJ2-1	many	-	TGCAGCGTTGACCCCCCTCAGCGGACATACAATGAGCAGTTCTTC	CSVDPPQRTYNEQFF
TRBV4-2	16	TRBJ2-3	many	TRBD2	TGTGCCAGCAGCCAAGATCTAGCGGGAGGATCGGATACGCAGTATTTT	CASSQDLAGGSDTQYF
TRBV20-1	13	TRBJ1-4	-	-	TGCAGTGCTCCGGTACCCACGGCGGAAAAACTGTTTTTT	CSAPVPTAEKLFF
TRBV7-6	15	TRBJ2-1	few	TRBD2	TGTGCCAGCAGCCCCGAACCGGGACTAGAGGATGAGCAGTTCTTC	CASSPEPGLEDEQFF
TRBV28	12	TRBJ2-7	-	-	TGTGCCAGCAGTCTCGACAAGGGCGAGCAGTACTTC	CASSLDKGEQYF
TRBV29-1	14	TRBJ1-2	many	TRBD1	TGCAGCGTCGATACTACAGGGGTGGGCTATGGCTACACCTTC	CSVDTTGVGYGYTF
TRBV29-1	15	TRBJ2-1	many	TRBD1	TGCAGCGTTGAATGCCGGGACAGGGAGGTTTATGAGCAGTTCTTC	CSVECRDREVYEQFF
TRBV5-1	13	TRBJ2-3	-	-	TGCGCCAGCAGCTACCGGAGCACAGATACGCAGTATTTT	CASSYRSTDTQYF
TRBV7-9	16	TRBJ1-5	few	-	TGTGCCAGCACCATCTCCGGGACCGGTAGCTTAGTGCCCCAGCATTTT	CASTISGTGSLVPQHF
TRBV3-1	15	TRBJ2-5	few	TRBD2	TGTGCCAGTGACCCGGGCGGGAGAGGAGGGGAGACCCAGTACTTC	CASDPGGRGGETQYF
TRBV9	14	TRBJ1-2	-	-	TGTGCCAGCAGCGAGACAGGCCGACGGTATGGCTACACCTTC	CASSETGRRYGYTF
TRBV4-1	11	TRBJ2-1	-	-	TGCGCCAGCATCGGGGAGTCTGCTCAGTTCTTC	CASIGESAQFF
TRBV4-1	15	TRBJ1-1	-	-	TGCGCCAGCAGCGTTAGAGGGGTCCCGAACACTGAAGCTTTCTTT	CASSVRGVPNTEAFF
TRBV6-1	15	TRBJ2-1	many	-	TGTGCCACAAGCGACCGGGACGGGGCCTACAATGAGCAGTTCTTC	CATSDRDGAYNEQFF
TRBV25-1	13	TRBJ1-1	many	-	TGTGCCAGCAGTGAAGGTTTATTCACTGAAGCTTTCTTT	CASSEGLFTEAFF
TRBV12-3/TRBV12-4	12	TRBJ2-1	few	-	TGTGCCAGCAGTCCCCGGGCCGATGAGCAGTTCTTC	CASSPRADEQFF
TRBV12-3/TRBV12-4	14	TRBJ2-5	many	-	TGTGCCAGCAGTCTCCAGGGGCCCCAAGAGACCCAGTACTTC	CASSLQGPQETQYF
TRBV6-5	15	TRBJ2-2	many	-	TGTGCCAGCAGGTACCGGGACTTCCTCGCCGGGGAGCTGTTTTTT	CASRYRDFLAGELFF
TRBV7-6	15	TRBJ2-1	-	-	TGTGCCAGCAGCTTAACGTGGGAGGGGGGTAATGAGCAGTTCTTC	CASSLTWEGGNEQFF
TRBV4-2	19	TRBJ2-2	-	TRBD2	TGTGCCAGCAGCCAAGATGAGTTCCTAGCGGGACCCGGTAGCGGGGAGCTGTTTTTT	CASSQDEFLAGPGSGELFF
TRBV28	13	TRBJ2-1	few	-	TGTGCCAGCAGCGATATCCACCGGAATGAGCAGTTCTTC	CASSDIHRNEQFF
TRBV20-1	18	TRBJ2-1	many	TRBD1	TGCAGTGCGCCGTGGTCCGGGACAGGGAGATTGGGAGTCAATGAGCAGTTCTTC	CSAPWSGTGRLGVNEQFF
TRBV10-3	13	TRBJ2-5	-	-	TGTGCCATCAGTGGACAGCCACAAGAGACCCAGTACTTC	CAISGQPQETQYF
TRBV4-1	16	TRBJ2-1	many	TRBD2	TGCGCCAGCAGCCAGATTTTAGCGGGAGCTGGTAATGAGCAGTTCTTC	CASSQILAGAGNEQFF
TRBV5-5	16	TRBJ2-1	many	TRBD2	TGTGCCAGCAGCTTGGCCCTAGCGGGGGCATACAATGAGCAGTTCTTC	CASSLALAGAYNEQFF
TRBV2	12	TRBJ2-7	-	TRBD2	TGTGCCAGATCTAGCGGGAGTTACGAGCAGTACTTC	CARSSGSYEQYF
TRBV5-1	18	TRBJ2-1	many	-	TGCGCCAGCAGCGACGGAGGCACAGGGAGAGTCTACTACAATGAGCAGTTCTTC	CASSDGGTGRVYYNEQFF
TRBV12-3/TRBV12-4	14	TRBJ2-2	many	TRBD1	TGTGCCAGCAACCGACAGGGTACCACCGGGGAGCTGTTTTTT	CASNRQGTTGELFF
TRBV28	18	TRBJ2-1	-	TRBD2	TGTGCCAGCAGTCCCGGGACTAGCGGGAGGGTGGCCTACAATGAGCAGTTCTTC	CASSPGTSGRVAYNEQFF
TRBV28	12	TRBJ2-7	-	-	TGTGCCACAGGGCGGCTCGACTACGAGCAGTACTTC	CATGRLDYEQYF
TRBV10-3	12	TRBJ1-1	few	-	TGTGCCATCCAAGGGGGGGGAACTGAAGCTTTCTTT	CAIQGGGTEAFF
TRBV4-1	15	TRBJ2-2	-	-	TGCGCCAGCAGCCAAGTCCTATATCTCACCGGGGAGCTGTTTTTT	CASSQVLYLTGELFF
TRBV5-1	15	TRBJ2-1	many	-	TGCGCCAGCAGCTTGGAGGGCCCGGCGTTCAATGAGCAGTTCTTC	CASSLEGPAFNEQFF
TRBV18	12	TRBJ2-5	-	-	TGTGCCAGCTCACCAAATCGAGAGACCCAGTACTTC	CASSPNRETQYF
TRBV12-3/TRBV12-4	16	TRBJ2-2	-	-	TGTGCCAGCAGTTTAGGATCTAGCGCGAACACCGGGGAGCTGTTTTTT	CASSLGSSANTGELFF
TRBV29-1	13	TRBJ2-5	few	-	TGCAGCGTTTGTGAACTAGCTGGAGAGACCCAGTACTTC	CSVCELAGETQYF
TRBV4-1	18	TRBJ2-1	many	-	TGCGCCAGCAGCCATGACGGTTACAGCGTAGGAGCCTACAATGAGCAGTTCTTC	CASSHDGYSVGAYNEQFF
TRBV9	14	TRBJ1-1	-	-	TGTGCCAGCAGGGGGGGGGGCCTGAACACTGAAGCTTTCTTT	CASRGGGLNTEAFF
TRBV12-3/TRBV12-4	13	TRBJ2-7	many	-	TGTGCCAGCAGTTTCGAGGGGGAAGGGGAGCAGTACTTC	CASSFEGEGEQYF
TRBV3-1	14	TRBJ1-4	-	-	TGTGCCAGCAGCCAAGTGTGGCCTAATGAAAAACTGTTTTTT	CASSQVWPNEKLFF
TRBV6-5	16	TRBJ2-5	-	TRBD1	TGTGCCAGCAGTTACTCGGCCAGGGGGCGCGCAGAGACCCAGTACTTC	CASSYSARGRAETQYF
TRBV6-2/TRBV6-3	13	TRBJ2-5	-	TRBD2	TGTGCCAGCATGGAACTAGCGGAAGAGACCCAGTACTTC	CASMELAEETQYF
TRBV25-1	11	TRBJ2-3	few	-	TGTGCCAGCACAGGCACAGATACGCAGTATTTT	CASTGTDTQYF
TRBV11-2	14	TRBJ2-1	few	-	TGTGCCAGCAGCTTAGTAACCGGACGGGCTGAGCAGTTCTTC	CASSLVTGRAEQFF
TRBV7-2	14	TRBJ2-5	many	-	TGTGCCAGCAGCTTAGATCCCTCTTTAGAGACCCAGTACTTC	CASSLDPSLETQYF
TRBV27	15	TRBJ2-5	few	-	TGTGCCAGCAGTTTAGTAAGGACGGGGCGGGAGACCCAGTACTTC	CASSLVRTGRETQYF
TRBV7-7	16	TRBJ2-2	few	TRBD2	TGTGCCAGCAGCTCGCGACTAGCGGGGGACACCGGGGAGCTGTTTTTT	CASSSRLAGDTGELFF
TRBV4-1	17	TRBJ1-6	many	-	TGCGCCAGCAGCCAAGTTCCAAGCAGTTCCTATAATTCACCCCTCCACTTT	CASSQVPSSSYNSPLHF
TRBV6-5	16	TRBJ2-1	-	TRBD1	TGTGCCAGCAGTTCACCGGGACAGGGGTCCTACAATGAGCAGTTCTTC	CASSSPGQGSYNEQFF